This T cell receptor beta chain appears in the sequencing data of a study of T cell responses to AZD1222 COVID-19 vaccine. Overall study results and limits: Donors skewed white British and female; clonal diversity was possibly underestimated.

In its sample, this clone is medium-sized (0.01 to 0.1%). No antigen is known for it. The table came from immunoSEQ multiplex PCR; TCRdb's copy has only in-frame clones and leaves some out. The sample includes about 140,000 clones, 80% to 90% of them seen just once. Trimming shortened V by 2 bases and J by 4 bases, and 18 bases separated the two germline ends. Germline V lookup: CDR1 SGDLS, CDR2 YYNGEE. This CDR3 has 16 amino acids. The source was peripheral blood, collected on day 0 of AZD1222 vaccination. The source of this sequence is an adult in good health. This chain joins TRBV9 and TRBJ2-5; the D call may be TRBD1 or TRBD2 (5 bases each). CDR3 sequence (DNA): TGTGCCAGCAGCGTGGACCGGGACCCCCGAGGAGAGACCCAGTACTTC. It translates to CASSVDRDPRGETQYF. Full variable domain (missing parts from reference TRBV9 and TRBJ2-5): DSGVTQTPKHLITATGQRVTLRCSPRSGDLSVYWYQQSLDQGLQFLIQYYNGEERAKGNILERFSAQQFPDLHSELNLSSLELGDSALYFCASSVDRDPRGETQYFGPGTRLLVL.